This record looks at one T cell receptor (beta chain) sequence and its context. Libraries were prepared by immunoSEQ multiplex PCR; TCRdb keeps only in-frame clonotypes and omits some of them. The sample includes about 170,000 clones, roughly four fifths of them seen just once. The sample originates from a study of blood T cell repertoires in COVID-19. The V end lost 0 bases, the J end lost 5 bases, and 17 bases lay between the germline ends. The CDR3 runs to 17 residues. Germline CDR1 and CDR2: SGHRS and YFSETQ. The specimen was peripheral blood. This chain links TRBV5-1 with TRBJ2-2; the D gene is possibly TRBD2 (5 bases). This clonotype originated in a human donor with acute or convalescent COVID-19. The donor label of this sample is uncertain. The chain's CDR3 is CASSLEGLASLTGELFF. For the CDR3, the DNA is TGCGCCAGCAGCTTGGAAGGTTTGGCTAGCCTTACCGGGGAGCTGTTTTTT. The entire variable domain, with the rest obtained from reference TRBV5-1 and TRBJ2-2, is as follows: KAGVTQTPRYLIKTRGQQVTLSCSPISGHRSVSWYQQTPGQGLQFLFEYFSETQRNKGNFPGRFSGRQFSNSRSEMNVSTLELGDSALYLCASSLEGLASLTGELFFGEGSRLTVL.